The 16 T cell receptor beta chains given below trace back to one sample, sequenced in a study of blood T cells in healthy people across ages. Then a second PCR, running roughly 6 to 12 cycles, was carried out with a sample-barcoded 5' primer and a J-beta primer mix. A single record per CDR3 protein comes from TCRdb applying MiXCR to the 5' RACE reads. Seen here are about 1,500,000 distinct CDR3 sequences, roughly 28% observed once, and the top ten hold roughly 8%. The source material was blood. Every receptor here comes from a woman aged 25 to 39 in good health.

The rearrangement links TRBV20-1 to TRBJ2-7; TRBD2 matches at 13 bases. After removal of 8 bases from V and 5 bases from J, the junction contained 15 bases not matched to a gene. This CDR3 comprises 16 residues. CDR1 DFQATT and CDR2 SNEGSKA come from the germline V gene (reference sequence). CDR3 region: CSFRTHRGTSGNEQYF. The CDR3 DNA reads TGCAGTTTCAGGACGCATAGGGGGACTAGCGGGAACGAGCAGTACTTC.

V usage is TRBV18 and J usage is TRBJ2-1, with D unresolved. CDR3 length: 15 residues. Germline-derived CDR1 and CDR2 are KGHSH and LQKENI. Trimming left V 2 bases short and J 5 bases short, with 13 bases between. Here the CDR3 reads CASSPTRHRHNEQFF. In DNA form, the CDR3 reads TGTGCCAGCTCACCAACAAGACACCGCCACAATGAGCAGTTCTTC.

The J gene is TRBJ2-1, the V gene TRBV10-1, with 7 bases that match TRBD1. J was trimmed by 4 bases and V by 0 bases; bases with no gene match: 0. The CDR3 spans 14 residues. Looked up from germline, CDR1 is WNHNN and CDR2 is SYGVQD (reference sequence). CDR3 protein: CASSESQGYNEQFF. CDR3 nucleotides: TGCGCCAGCAGTGAGTCACAGGGGTACAATGAGCAGTTCTTC.

V is TRBV11-2 and J is TRBJ1-4; D unresolved. Germline CDR1 reads SGHAT; CDR2 reads FQNNGV. The CDR3 has 14 residues. Deletions cut 5 bases from V and 5 bases from J, with 12 bases between. The CDR3 region is CASSLIGPNEKLFF. The CDR3 bases are TGTGCCAGCAGCCTCATCGGTCCAAATGAAAAACTGTTTTTT. Using reference TRBV11-2 and TRBJ1-4 for the parts outside the CDR3, the full variable domain is EAGVAQSPRYKIIEKRQSVAFWCNPISGHATLYWYQQILGQGPKLLIQFQNNGVVDDSQLPKDRFSAERLKGVDSTLKIQPAKLEDSAVYLCASSLIGPNEKLFFGSGTQLSVL.

This sequence joins TRBV7-2 and TRBJ1-5; D not certain. Germline V gene data show CDR1 as SGHTA and CDR2 as FQGNSA. The CDR3 totals 15 residues. V was cut by 8 bases and J by 1 base, with 15 bases left in between. CDR3 amino acids: CASVLSVGSNQPQHF. The DNA for the CDR3 is TGTGCCAGCGTGCTGTCTGTGGGGAGCAATCAGCCCCAGCATTTT.

In the case of this clonotype: The missing conserved phenylalanine or tryptophan at the end of this CDR3 makes a read error likely. The gene calls are TRBV12-3 or TRBV12-4 and TRBJ1-2, with no clear D. V gave up 6 bases and J gave up 9 bases, with 11 bases separating them. The CDR3 is 11 amino acids. The CDR3 sequence: CASRARHRYTC. The CDR3 coding sequence is TGTGCCAGCAGAGCTAGACATCGCTACACCTGC.

This clonotype was found many times. As DNA, the CDR3 is TGTGCCAGCAGCTTAGAACGAGGGCGAGCGGGGGGCTGGGGACAGACCCAGTACTTC. As protein: CASSLERGRAGGWGQTQYF. This chain uses TRBV7-6 with TRBJ2-5; 9 nucleotides match TRBD2. V was clipped by 1 base and J by 6 bases; unmatched bases: 18. In germline, CDR1 is SGHVS, CDR2 FNYEAQ. CDR3 length: 19 residues. Looking up the rest from reference TRBV7-6 and TRBJ2-5 gives the full variable domain: GAGVSQSPRYKVTKRGQDVALRCDPISGHVSLYWYRQALGQGPEFLTYFNYEAQQDKSGLPNDRFSAERPEGSISTLTIQRTEQRDSAMYRCASSLERGRAGGWGQTQYFGPGTRLLVL.

The table lists this clonotype with a few counts. The chain has TRBV5-4 and TRBJ1-1; D call uncertain. The V end lost 4 bases, the J end lost 11 bases, and 15 bases lay between the germline ends. Germline CDR1 and CDR2: SGHNT and YYREEE (reference sequence). The CDR3 consists of 12 residues. This CDR3 is CASSANRTLAFF. In nucleotides, the CDR3 is TGTGCCAGCAGCGCAAACCGGACGTTGGCTTTCTTT. The complete variable domain, with remaining parts taken from reference TRBV5-4 and TRBJ1-1, reads ETGVTQSPTHLIKTRGQQVTLRCSSQSGHNTVSWYQQALGQGPQFIFQYYREEENGRGNFPPRFSGLQFPNYSSELNVNALELDDSALYLCASSANRTLAFFGQGTRLTVV.

This clonotype was found once. The V call is TRBV20-1, the J call TRBJ2-7; TRBD2 agrees at 13 bases. This CDR3 spans 16 amino acids. Germline V gene lookup returns CDR1 DFQATT and CDR2 SNEGSKA (reference sequence). Trimming removed 6 bases from V and 5 bases from J; junction bases left unmatched: 13. The DNA for the CDR3 is TGCAGTGCCAGCAGTGCCACTAGCGGGGGGGCAAACGAGCAGTACTTC. Protein: CSASSATSGGANEQYF.

This clonotype occurred many times. The chain links TRBV29-1 to TRBJ1-5; unclear D gene. Germline V CDR1 and CDR2: SQVTM, ANQGSEA. V dropped 4 bases and J dropped 9 bases, with 10 bases sitting between them. This CDR3 region has 11 residues. CDR3 amino acids: CSVVGPGPQHF. CDR3 DNA: TGCAGCGTTGTTGGGCCAGGGCCCCAGCATTTT.

This chain joins TRBV12-3 or TRBV12-4 and TRBJ1-3; D may be TRBD1 (5 bases). V lost 6 bases and J 3 bases, leaving 9 bases between the germline ends. There are 13 residues in the CDR3. CDR3: CASRRGVGNTIYF. CDR3 DNA: TGTGCCAGCAGAAGAGGGGTTGGAAACACCATATATTTT.

This clonotype was detected ten times or more. Here the CDR3 DNA reads TGTGCCAGCAGCCCCACCCGCGCCGAGCAGTACTTC. Its translation: CASSPTRAEQYF. The chain links TRBV7-9 to TRBJ2-7; D is unresolved. The ends were cut back, 5 bases at V and 6 bases at J, with 11 bases in the middle. The CDR3 is 12 residues long. CDR1 and CDR2 (germline): SEHNR, FQNEAQ (reference sequence).

This clonotype was observed a handful of times. This chain links TRBV2 with TRBJ2-5; TRBD1 might be the D (5 bases). The V gene's germline CDR1 is SNHLY and CDR2 FYNNEI. V lost 6 bases to trimming and J lost 5 bases, with 16 bases between them. CDR3 length: 14 residues. CDR3 sequence reads: CASSPGKRAETQYF. The CDR3 bases are TGTGCCAGCAGCCCAGGGAAAAGGGCGGAGACCCAGTACTTC.

The chain combines TRBV27 with TRBJ2-3, with 15 nucleotides matching TRBD2. CDR1 MNHEY and CDR2 SMNVEV come from the germline V gene (reference sequence). This CDR3 has 18 residues. After removal of 7 bases from V and 2 bases from J, the junction contained 10 bases not matched to a gene. CDR3 nucleotide sequence: TGTGCCAGCATCAATCTGGGGACTAGCGGGGGGTTCACAGATACGCAGTATTTT. Protein sequence: CASINLGTSGGFTDTQYF.

This clonotype was detected a few times. This chain links TRBV27 with TRBJ2-7; 7 nucleotides agree with TRBD2. Germline V lookup: CDR1 MNHEY, CDR2 SMNVEV (reference sequence). J was trimmed by 3 bases and V by 3 bases; bases with no gene match: 5. This CDR3 spans 14 amino acids. CDR3 nucleotides: TGTGCCAGCAGTTTCGGGGGACTACGCTACGAGCAGTACTTC. This translates into CASSFGGLRYEQYF.

This clonotype was observed once. This clone may be a read error of a much larger clone one base away. This chain connects TRBV2 to TRBJ2-7; 9 nucleotides align to TRBD1. The closer fit of TRBJ2-5 to the DNA end suggests the J call may be wrong. From germline, CDR1 is SNHLY and CDR2 FYNNEI. The CDR3 has 15 residues. CDR3 sequence (DNA): TGTACCAGCAGTGTATACAGGGGGCAGGGGGAGACCCAGTACTTC. Its protein is CTSSVYRGQGETQYF.